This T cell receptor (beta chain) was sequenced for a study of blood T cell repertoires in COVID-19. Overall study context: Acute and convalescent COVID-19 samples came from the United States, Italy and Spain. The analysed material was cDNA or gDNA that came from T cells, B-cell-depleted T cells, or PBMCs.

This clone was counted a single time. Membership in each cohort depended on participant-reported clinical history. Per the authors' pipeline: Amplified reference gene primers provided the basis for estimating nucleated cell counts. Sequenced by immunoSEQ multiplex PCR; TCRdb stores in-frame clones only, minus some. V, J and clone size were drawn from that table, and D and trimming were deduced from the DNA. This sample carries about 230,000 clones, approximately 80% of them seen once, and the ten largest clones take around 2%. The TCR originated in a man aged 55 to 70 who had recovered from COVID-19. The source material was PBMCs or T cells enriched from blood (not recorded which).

In DNA, the CDR3 is TGTGCCAGCAGCCTAAATGTCCTAGCGCAAGAGACCCAGTACTTC. It is translated as CASSLNVLAQETQYF. The V call is TRBV7-2, the J call TRBJ2-5; the D gene is possibly TRBD2 (6 bases). The CDR3 covers 15 residues. V was shortened by 5 bases and J by 2 bases, with 15 bases between the two germline ends. The germline gives CDR1 SGHTA, CDR2 FQGNSA.